The TCR beta chain described here comes from a study of cytomegalovirus exposure and HLA in healthy donors. Study-wide results and caveats: Some public TCRs appeared in many individuals, while most sequences were rare. A few CMV-associated chains proved CMV antigen-specific in vitro. Sequencing likely generated an artifact that appeared as a cluster of highly shared sequence variants.

The PCR employed 60 Vbeta primers together with 13 Jbeta primers. Sequencing was performed with immunoSEQ multiplex PCR; in TCRdb, only in-frame clones are kept and a portion is missing. The sample holds about 210,000 clones, roughly 80% seen once. The donors (healthy individuals) were bone marrow donors. A remark on this clone: Its antigen is undetermined.

The CDR3 spans 14 residues. The V and J ends lost 4 bases and 8 bases respectively, with 14 bases between them. Looked up from germline, CDR1 is LNHDA and CDR2 is SQIVND (reference sequence). Sequenced: PBMCs. V is TRBV19 and J is TRBJ1-4, with a weak D call TRBD1 (5 bases). The sequence came from a man younger than 40 in good health and CMV-seronegative. The CDR3 loop reads CASSTQGGNEKLFF. DNA for the CDR3: TGTGCCAGTAGTACTCAGGGAGGTAACGAAAAACTGTTTTTT.